This T cell receptor beta chain emerged from a study of blood T cells in healthy people across ages. Overall study results and limits: TCR beta diversity, measured per million T cells, fell in a roughly linear way with age.

The CDR3 loop spans 14 amino acids. The V and J ends lost 1 base and 0 bases respectively, with 7 bases between them. The V gene's germline CDR1 is MGHRA and CDR2 YSYEKL. A sample-barcoded 5' primer and a J-beta primer mix were used in a second PCR of roughly 7 to 11 cycles. Through a template-switch adaptor with 12 random nucleotides, each cDNA molecule received a tag. TCRdb reprocessed the 5' RACE reads via MiXCR and lists one record per CDR3 protein. The table records 850,000 to 1,000,000 distinct CDR3 sequences, under 50% of them present only once. This clonotype was seen many times. Its matching antigen is unknown.

The chain carries TRBV4-1 and TRBJ2-7, with D uncertain. Sequenced: blood. This receptor was obtained from a man aged 25-45 years in good health. The CDR3 bases are TGCGCCAGCAGCCAAGGCTACAGCTCCTACGAGCAGTACTTC. Its protein is CASSQGYSSYEQYF.